The present entry profiles one TCR beta chain with its context. The antigen remains undetermined. The record originates from a study of cytomegalovirus exposure and HLA in healthy donors. Study outcomes and limitations: Compared with the roughly 700-donor mean, an Asian-associated ancestry cluster reportedly had fewer N-insertions, according to a later analysis.

Germline lookup yields CDR1 GTSNPN and CDR2 SVGIG (reference sequence). V lost 2 bases to trimming and J lost 5 bases, with 9 bases between them. The CDR3 covers 12 residues. 13 Jbeta primers and 60 Vbeta primers were used for the PCR. The method was immunoSEQ multiplex PCR; TCRdb's version includes in-frame clones alone and lacks a portion of them. Of about 160,000 clones in the sample, 55% to 80% were seen once. Material for sequencing was PBMCs. This chain connects TRBV30 to TRBJ1-1; possible D gene TRBD1, 5 bases. The origin of this receptor is a woman aged 55-70 years in good health and CMV-seropositive. CDR3 sequence (DNA): TGTGCCTGGAGTAACGGGGGAACTGAAGCTTTCTTT. It specifies CAWSNGGTEAFF.